These T cell receptor beta chains were read from a single sample in a study of HIV-infected children after antiretroviral therapy interruption. TCRdb re-analysed the 3' RACE reads in MiXCR, keeping a single row per CDR3 protein. The table includes some 90,000 distinct CDR3 sequences, around 6.9% detected once. Sample: CD45RA+ CD4+ T cells from PBMCs, pooled from several time points, taken from a donor given antiretroviral therapy, either interrupted or continuous. The receptors come from a pool of human donors with HIV. Each CDR3 is given with its conserved first and last residue. The order of the fields is clone size, D gene, CDR3 length, J gene, V gene, CDR3 DNA, CDR3 protein. The D gene is left open where the match is weak. Clone size is not always given. Where it is, it says once, few, many or a class for expanded clones.

size: many; D: TRBD1; length: 14; J: TRBJ2-3; V: TRBV7-2; DNA: TGTGCCAGCAGCTCTCAGGGGGCAACAGATACGCAGTATTTT; CDR3: CASSSQGATDTQYF
size: -; D: TRBD1; length: 14; J: TRBJ2-3; V: TRBV18; DNA: TGTGCCAGCTCCGGACAGGGGCGAGGAGATACGCAGTATTTT; CDR3: CASSGQGRGDTQYF
size: many; D: -; length: 11; J: TRBJ2-7; V: TRBV12-3/TRBV12-4; DNA: TGTGCCAGCACCGAGGGGGTGATCAGGTACTTC; CDR3: CASTEGVIRYF
size: -; D: TRBD1; length: 17; J: TRBJ1-1; V: TRBV7-9; DNA: TGTGCCAGCAGCTCGAAGGACAGGGTGTTCGGTAGGGCTGAAGCTTTCTTT; CDR3: CASSSKDRVFGRAEAFF
size: -; D: -; length: 15; J: TRBJ1-1; V: TRBV6-5; DNA: TGTGCCAGCAGTTACCAACGATCACAAAACACTGAAGCTTTCTTT; CDR3: CASSYQRSQNTEAFF
size: many; D: -; length: 15; J: TRBJ2-3; V: TRBV7-3; DNA: TGTGCCAGCAGCCCCCAGGGAGCGGCCACAGATACGCAGTATTTT; CDR3: CASSPQGAATDTQYF
size: -; D: -; length: 14; J: TRBJ2-7; V: TRBV7-3; DNA: TGTGCCAGCAGCCCCAACGGGCGAGGGGACGAGCAGTACTTC; CDR3: CASSPNGRGDEQYF
size: many; D: TRBD1; length: 14; J: TRBJ2-1; V: TRBV27; DNA: TGTGCCAGCAGTTTCAGGGGGCTAAACAATGAGCAGTTCTTC; CDR3: CASSFRGLNNEQFF
size: many; D: -; length: 17; J: TRBJ2-6; V: TRBV18; DNA: TGTGCCAGCTCACCACTCAGGCAAAGGTCTGGGGCCAACGTCCTGACTTTC; CDR3: CASSPLRQRSGANVLTF
size: many; D: -; length: 15; J: TRBJ1-4; V: TRBV5-5; DNA: TGTGCCAGCAGCTTCCGAGGCTCAACTAATGAAAAACTGTTTTTT; CDR3: CASSFRGSTNEKLFF
size: many; D: TRBD1; length: 13; J: TRBJ1-1; V: TRBV2; DNA: TGTGCCAGCAACGGACAGGCTTTGGGTGAAGCTTTCTTT; CDR3: CASNGQALGEAFF
size: -; D: -; length: 14; J: TRBJ1-4; V: TRBV19; DNA: TGTGCCAGTAGTATCTCAGGGGTTAATGAAAAACTGTTTTTT; CDR3: CASSISGVNEKLFF
size: many; D: TRBD2; length: 14; J: TRBJ2-3; V: TRBV30; DNA: TGTGCCTGGACAAGCGGGGGGGCCCCAGATACGCAGTATTTT; CDR3: CAWTSGGAPDTQYF
size: many; D: TRBD1; length: 15; J: TRBJ2-3; V: TRBV28; DNA: TGTGCCAGCAGTTTCCCCGACAGGGGGGAGGATACGCAGTATTTT; CDR3: CASSFPDRGEDTQYF
size: many; D: TRBD2; length: 12; J: TRBJ2-3; V: TRBV2; DNA: TGTGCCAGCAGGGGGGGGGAGGATACGCAGTATTTT; CDR3: CASRGGEDTQYF
size: many; D: -; length: 15; J: TRBJ2-1; V: TRBV29-1; DNA: TGCAGCGTTGATCGGTCTAAAGACGGTTCTCATGAGCAGTTCTTC; CDR3: CSVDRSKDGSHEQFF
size: -; D: -; length: 15; J: TRBJ1-5; V: TRBV5-1; DNA: TGCGCCAGCAGCTTGGCCGGGGGTGTCGATCAGCCCCAGCATTTT; CDR3: CASSLAGGVDQPQHF
size: many; D: TRBD1; length: 16; J: TRBJ1-2; V: TRBV29-1; DNA: TGCAGCGTTGAAGATCGCTCGACAGGGGTGGGCTATGGCTACACCTTC; CDR3: CSVEDRSTGVGYGYTF
size: many; D: -; length: 15; J: TRBJ1-1; V: TRBV15; DNA: TGTGCCACCAGCAGGGTCGGCGGCCTGAACACTGAAGCTTTCTTT; CDR3: CATSRVGGLNTEAFF
size: few; D: TRBD1; length: 15; J: TRBJ1-4; V: TRBV5-1; DNA: TGCGCCAGCAGCCGGACTGGACAGGATAATGAAAAACTGTTTTTT; CDR3: CASSRTGQDNEKLFF